The 12 T cell receptor beta chains listed next were all sequenced from one sample in a study of cytomegalovirus exposure and HLA in healthy donors. Primers for the PCR totalled 60 Vbeta and 13 Jbeta. Some clones are missing from TCRdb's copy, which holds only in-frame ones; the method was immunoSEQ multiplex PCR. Among 70,000 to 95,000 clones, about 75% were seen once, and the ten largest hold about 2.2%. Source material: PBMCs. The receptors shown here come from a man aged 35-49 years in good health and CMV-seronegative.

The J gene is TRBJ2-3, the V gene TRBV9; D gene uncertain. Germline CDR1 and CDR2: SGDLS and YYNGEE. The V and J ends lost 5 bases and 5 bases respectively, with 15 bases between them. The CDR3 loop spans 14 amino acids. As DNA, the CDR3 is TGTGCCAGCAGGGCCAAGTCGTGGAGAGATACGCAGTATTTT. It translates to CASRAKSWRDTQYF.

The rearrangement joins TRBV27 to TRBJ1-1; 8 bases align to TRBD1. CDR1 is MNHEY and CDR2 is SMNVEV in the germline V gene (reference sequence). This CDR3 spans 16 amino acids. V trimming: 7 bases; J trimming: 4 bases; junction bases outside the gene matches: 14. The CDR3 DNA follows: TGTGCCAGCACCATGCCAGGGGGCAGGGAACCCACTGAAGCTTTCTTT. It yields the protein CASTMPGGREPTEAFF.

This clone was seen just once. The chain is built from TRBV5-1 and TRBJ1-1; 10 bases are shared with TRBD1. CDR1 and CDR2 (germline): SGHRS, YFSETQ. V dropped 3 bases and J dropped 4; count of bases not matched to a gene: 6. This CDR3 has 15 residues. This chain's CDR3 is CASSSGQGVITEAFF. The CDR3 DNA is TGCGCCAGCAGCTCAGGACAGGGGGTTATCACTGAAGCTTTCTTT.

In this sample, this clone turned up once. V gene TRBV6-1 combines with J gene TRBJ2-7, with D hard to call. Trimming left V 7 bases short and J 3 bases short, with 10 bases between. CDR1 and CDR2 (germline): MNHNS, SASEGT. The length of the CDR3 is 12 residues. CDR3 residues: CASNRDLYEQYF. As DNA, the CDR3 is TGTGCCAGCAACAGAGACCTCTACGAGCAGTACTTC.

The rearrangement uses TRBV5-1 and TRBJ1-3, with D uncertain. CDR1 SGHRS and CDR2 YFSETQ come from the germline V gene. The CDR3 loop spans 15 amino acids. Trimming took 1 base from V and 0 from J, leaving 8 bases between them. The CDR3 DNA reads TGCGCCAGCAGCTTGATCGGAGACTCTGGAAACACCATATATTTT. It is translated as CASSLIGDSGNTIYF.

The gene calls are TRBV5-1 and TRBJ2-3; perhaps TRBD2 as D (6 bases). The V and J ends lost 0 bases and 4 bases respectively, with 15 bases between them. The CDR3 is made up of 16 amino acids. Germline V gives CDR1 SGHRS, CDR2 YFSETQ. The CDR3 nucleotides read TGCGCCAGCAGCTTGGCCGCGGGGCGAGGGTCAGATACGCAGTATTTT. Its protein product is CASSLAAGRGSDTQYF.

The V gene is TRBV6-5, the J gene TRBJ2-7; 8 bases are shared with TRBD1. The trim removed 8 bases at V and 4 bases at J, leaving 7 bases unmatched. Germline-derived CDR1 and CDR2 are MNHEY and SVGAGI. This CDR3 comprises 13 residues. Here the CDR3 reads CASGRDRGYEQYF. CDR3 coding DNA: TGTGCCAGCGGCCGCGACAGGGGTTACGAGCAGTACTTC.

J is TRBJ1-4 and V is TRBV23-1, with TRBD1 identical over 7 bases. TRBV23-1 is given ORF status, its function remaining uncertain. The CDR3 is 19 residues long. The junction had 21 bases not matched to a gene; V was cut back by 4 bases and J by 7 bases. The CDR3 region has the DNA TGCGCCAGCAGTCCCTCGGGTAAATCGCGAGACAGGGTATCTGAAAAACTGTTTTTT. Its protein product is CASSPSGKSRDRVSEKLFF.

This chain joins TRBV5-1 and TRBJ2-6, with D tentatively TRBD2 (6 bases). Germline loops: CDR1 SGHRS, CDR2 YFSETQ. Trimming pared 0 bases from V and 0 bases from J, leaving 13 bases between. The CDR3 sequence is 18 residues long. CDR3 loop: CASSLVRQGGSGANVLTF. The CDR3, as DNA: TGCGCCAGCAGCTTGGTGAGGCAGGGAGGCTCTGGGGCCAACGTCCTGACTTTC.

This clone was observed a few times. The V gene is TRBV19, the J gene TRBJ1-5, with 11 bases identical to TRBD1. The CDR3 consists of 14 residues. Germline-derived CDR1 and CDR2 are LNHDA and SQIVND (reference sequence). J gave up 7 bases and V 7 bases, and 6 bases lay outside the gene matches. CDR3 residues: CASTDGQGAQPQHF. Written as DNA, the CDR3 is TGTGCCAGTACGGATGGACAGGGGGCCCAGCCCCAGCATTTT.

This clone was seen only once. The chain joins TRBV9 to TRBJ1-2; 8 bases map to TRBD1. The junction had 5 bases not matched to a gene; V was cut back by 4 bases and J by 6 bases. Germline V CDR1 and CDR2: SGDLS, YYNGEE. There are 13 residues in the CDR3. The CDR3 DNA sequence: TGTGCCAGCAGCCCGGACAGGGTGGATGGCTACACCTTC. The encoded protein is CASSPDRVDGYTF.

The genes are TRBV5-6 and TRBJ1-5; tentative D call: TRBD1 (6 bases). The CDR3 has 17 amino acids. CDR1 and CDR2 (germline): SGHDT, YYEEEE. Trimming removed 0 bases from V and 2 bases from J, with 15 bases in between. The CDR3 spells CASSLGTANDGNQPQHF. As DNA, the CDR3 is TGTGCCAGCAGCTTGGGGACAGCCAACGACGGCAATCAGCCCCAGCATTTT.